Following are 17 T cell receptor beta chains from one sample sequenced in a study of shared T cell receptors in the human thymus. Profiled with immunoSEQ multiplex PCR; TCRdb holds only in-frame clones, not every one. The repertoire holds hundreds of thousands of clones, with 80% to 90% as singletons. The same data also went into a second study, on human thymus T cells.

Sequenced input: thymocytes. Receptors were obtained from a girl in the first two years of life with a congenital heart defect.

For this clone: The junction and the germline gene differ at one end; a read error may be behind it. CDR3 amino acids: CASSLAPEQFF. The CDR3 nucleotides read TGTGCTAGCAGCTTAGCTCCAGAGCAGTTCTTC. The V gene is TRBV7-7, the J gene TRBJ2-1, with D hard to call. CDR1 and CDR2 from the germline V gene are SSHAT and FNYEAQ (reference sequence). The CDR3 runs to 11 residues.

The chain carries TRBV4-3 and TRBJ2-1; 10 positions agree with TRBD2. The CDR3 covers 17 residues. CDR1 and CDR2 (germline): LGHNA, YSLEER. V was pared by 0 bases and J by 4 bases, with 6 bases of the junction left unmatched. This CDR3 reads CASSQDPLAGEYNEQFF. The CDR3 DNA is TGCGCCAGCAGCCAAGATCCCCTAGCGGGGGAATACAATGAGCAGTTCTTC.

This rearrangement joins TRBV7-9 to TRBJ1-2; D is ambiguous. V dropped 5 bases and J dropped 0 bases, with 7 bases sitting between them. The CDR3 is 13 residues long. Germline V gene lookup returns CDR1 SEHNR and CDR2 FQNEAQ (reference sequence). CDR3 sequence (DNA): TGTGCCAGCAGCCCAGAGGCTAACTATGGCTACACCTTC. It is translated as CASSPEANYGYTF.

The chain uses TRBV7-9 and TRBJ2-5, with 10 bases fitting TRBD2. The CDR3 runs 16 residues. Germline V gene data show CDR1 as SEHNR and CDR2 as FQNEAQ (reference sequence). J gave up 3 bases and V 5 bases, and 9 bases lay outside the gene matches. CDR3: CASSHRGLAGEETQYF. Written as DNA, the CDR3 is TGTGCCAGCAGCCACCGGGGGCTAGCGGGGGAAGAGACCCAGTACTTC.

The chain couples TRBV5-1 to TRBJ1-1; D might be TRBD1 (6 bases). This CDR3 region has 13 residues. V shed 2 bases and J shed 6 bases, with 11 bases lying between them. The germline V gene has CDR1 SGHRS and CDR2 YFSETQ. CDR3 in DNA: TGCGCCAGCAGCTTTACAGGGCGGGCTGAAGCTTTCTTT. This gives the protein CASSFTGRAEAFF.

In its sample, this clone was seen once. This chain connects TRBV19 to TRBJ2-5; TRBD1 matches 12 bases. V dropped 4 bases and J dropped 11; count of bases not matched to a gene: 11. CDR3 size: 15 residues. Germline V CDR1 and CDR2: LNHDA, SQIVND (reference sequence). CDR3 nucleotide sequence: TGTGCCAGTAGTACCCACCGGGACAGGGGGCTGTGGCAGTACTTC. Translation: CASSTHRDRGLWQYF.

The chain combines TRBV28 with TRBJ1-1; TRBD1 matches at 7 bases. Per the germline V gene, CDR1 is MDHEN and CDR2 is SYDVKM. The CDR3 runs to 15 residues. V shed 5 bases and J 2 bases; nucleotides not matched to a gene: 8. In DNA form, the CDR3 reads TGTGCCAGCAGTACAAAGACAGGGCCAAACACTGAAGCTTTCTTT. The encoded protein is CASSTKTGPNTEAFF.

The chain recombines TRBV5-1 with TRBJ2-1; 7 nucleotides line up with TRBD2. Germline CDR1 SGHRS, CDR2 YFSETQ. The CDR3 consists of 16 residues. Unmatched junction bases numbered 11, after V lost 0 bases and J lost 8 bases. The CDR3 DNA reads TGCGCCAGCAGCTTGGTTCGGGGGAGGGGAGGACATGAGCAGTTCTTC. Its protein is CASSLVRGRGGHEQFF.

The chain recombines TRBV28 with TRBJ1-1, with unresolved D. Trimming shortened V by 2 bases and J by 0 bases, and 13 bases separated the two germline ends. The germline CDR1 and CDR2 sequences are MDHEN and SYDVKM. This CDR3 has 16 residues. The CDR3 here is CASSLDLGRLNTEAFF. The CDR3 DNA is TGTGCCAGCAGTTTAGATCTGGGGAGACTGAACACTGAAGCTTTCTTT.

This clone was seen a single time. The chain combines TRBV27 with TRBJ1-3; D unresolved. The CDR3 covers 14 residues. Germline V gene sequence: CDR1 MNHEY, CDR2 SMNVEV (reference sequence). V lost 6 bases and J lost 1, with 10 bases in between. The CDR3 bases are TGTGCCAGCAGCCCTCTGCGGTCTGGAAACACCATATATTTT. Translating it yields CASSPLRSGNTIYF.

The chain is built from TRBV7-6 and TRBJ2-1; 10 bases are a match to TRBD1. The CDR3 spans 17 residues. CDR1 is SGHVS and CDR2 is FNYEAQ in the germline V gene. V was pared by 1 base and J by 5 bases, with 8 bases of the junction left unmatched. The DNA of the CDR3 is TGTGCCAGCAGCTTAGAGGCCGGGACAGGGGTCGACAATGAGCAGTTCTTC. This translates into CASSLEAGTGVDNEQFF.

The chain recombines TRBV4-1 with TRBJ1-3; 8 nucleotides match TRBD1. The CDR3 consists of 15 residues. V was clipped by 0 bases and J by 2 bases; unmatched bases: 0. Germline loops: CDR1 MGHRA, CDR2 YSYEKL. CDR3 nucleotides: TGCGCCAGCAGCCAAGACAGGGGGCCTGGAAACACCATATATTTT. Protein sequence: CASSQDRGPGNTIYF.

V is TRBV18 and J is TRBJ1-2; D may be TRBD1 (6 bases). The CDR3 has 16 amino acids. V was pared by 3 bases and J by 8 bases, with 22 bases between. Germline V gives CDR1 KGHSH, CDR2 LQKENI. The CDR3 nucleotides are TGTGCCAGCTCACCCCCGTGGGCAGGGGATACCGGCGGCTACACCTTC. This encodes CASSPPWAGDTGGYTF.

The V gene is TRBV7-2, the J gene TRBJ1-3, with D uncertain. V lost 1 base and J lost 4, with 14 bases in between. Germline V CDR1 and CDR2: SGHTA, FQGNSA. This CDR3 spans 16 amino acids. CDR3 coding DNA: TGTGCCAGCAGCTTAGGGTTCGGGGTAGGAGGAAACACCATATATTTT. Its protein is CASSLGFGVGGNTIYF.

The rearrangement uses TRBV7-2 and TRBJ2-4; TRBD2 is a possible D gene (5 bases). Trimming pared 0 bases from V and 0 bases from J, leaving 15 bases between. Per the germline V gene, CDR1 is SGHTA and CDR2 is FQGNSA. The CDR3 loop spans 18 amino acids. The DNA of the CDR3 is TGTGCCAGCAGCTTAGCGCTTATGGACTCAAGAGCCAAAAACATTCAGTACTTC. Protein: CASSLALMDSRAKNIQYF.

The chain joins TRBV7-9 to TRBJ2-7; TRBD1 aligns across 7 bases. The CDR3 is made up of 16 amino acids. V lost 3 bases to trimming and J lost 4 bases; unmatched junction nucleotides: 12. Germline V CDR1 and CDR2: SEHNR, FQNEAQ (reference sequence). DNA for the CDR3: TGTGCCAGCAGCTTCGGACAGGACCGAAGACCTTACGAGCAGTACTTC. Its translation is CASSFGQDRRPYEQYF.

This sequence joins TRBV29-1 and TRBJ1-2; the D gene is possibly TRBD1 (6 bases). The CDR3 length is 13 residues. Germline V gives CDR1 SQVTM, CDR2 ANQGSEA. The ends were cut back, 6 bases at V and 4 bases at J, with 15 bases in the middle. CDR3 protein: CSVERQVLYGYTF. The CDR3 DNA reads TGCAGCGTCGAGCGACAGGTTCTCTATGGCTACACCTTC.